These 8 T cell receptor beta chains were sequenced from one sample in a study of CD8 T cells in Susac syndrome. An amount of RNA that ranged from roughly 0.45 to 1 ug was reverse transcribed with random hexamers. TCRdb reprocessed the immunoSEQ multiplex PCR reads with MiXCR, giving one entry per CDR3 protein. Of around 200,000 distinct CDR3 sequences listed, around nine tenths are singletons. The sequencing input was CD8+ T cells from PBMCs. The receptors derive from a human donor with multiple sclerosis.

A note on this clonotype: Mismatch with germline at one junction end may stem from a read error. The chain links TRBV30 to TRBJ2-1; D is undetermined. CDR3 length: 12 amino acids. CDR1 is GTSNPN and CDR2 is SVGIG in the germline V gene (reference sequence). Written as DNA, the CDR3 is TGTGCCTGGGGTGTATCCTACAATGAGCAGTTCTTC. This encodes CAWGVSYNEQFF.

V gene TRBV6-8 combines with J gene TRBJ1-5; 8 bases line up with TRBD1. The CDR3 sequence is 16 residues long. The V gene's germline CDR1 is MNHGY and CDR2 SAAAGT. V was pared by 0 bases and J by 2 bases, with 3 bases of the junction left unmatched. The CDR3 reads CASSYSKTGGNQPQHF. For the CDR3, the DNA is TGTGCCAGCAGTTACTCAAAGACAGGGGGCAATCAGCCCCAGCATTTT.

The chain combines TRBV6-5 with TRBJ2-2; 8 nucleotides line up with TRBD2. The germline CDR1 and CDR2 sequences are MNHEY and SVGAGI. The CDR3 totals 14 residues. V shed 7 bases, J shed 6 bases, and the junction held 7 bases outside the gene matches. The CDR3 bases are TGTGCCAGCAACTACGGGGGGGAACCCGGGGAGCTGTTTTTT. Its protein product is CASNYGGEPGELFF.

The CDR3 nucleotides are TGCACAGAAAACCGGCGACGCCCCGTGGGGCAGTACTTC. It specifies CTENRRRPVGQYF. The chain carries TRBV29-1 and TRBJ2-7; D uncertain. This CDR3 contains 13 residues. Germline V gives CDR1 SQVTM, CDR2 ANQGSEA.

The chain has TRBV29-1 and TRBJ1-1; D is unclear. The V gene's germline CDR1 is SQVTM and CDR2 ANQGSEA. This CDR3 is 11 amino acids long. Between the trimmed V and J ends, which lost 5 bases and 4 bases, there was a span of 8 bases. CDR3 nucleotides: TGCAGCGTTCTACTCTTCACTGAAGCTTTCTTT. It translates to CSVLLFTEAFF.

V usage is TRBV6-5 and J usage is TRBJ2-2, with TRBD2 as a possible D gene (5 bases). CDR3 length: 14 amino acids. The germline V gene has CDR1 MNHEY and CDR2 SVGAGI. The V end lost 2 bases, the J end lost 6 bases, and 10 bases lay between the germline ends. As DNA, the CDR3 is TGTGCCAGCAGTTACGGGAGCAGAGCCGGGGAGCTGTTTTTT. Translated: CASSYGSRAGELFF.

The table lists this clonotype with a count of one. This chain connects TRBV7-9 to TRBJ2-7, with D perhaps TRBD1 or TRBD2 (6 bases each). The germline V and J ends were trimmed by 0 bases and 5 bases, with 14 bases remaining between them. Germline loops: CDR1 SEHNR, CDR2 FQNEAQ (reference sequence). CDR3 length equals 15 residues. The CDR3 nucleotides read TGTGCCAGCAGCTTAGCGGCGCAGGGGAGGCACGAGCAGTACTTC. Translating it yields CASSLAAQGRHEQYF.

The chain joins TRBV7-8 to TRBJ2-5; 8 nucleotides align to TRBD2. J gave up 5 bases and V 1 base, and 3 bases lay outside the gene matches. Germline lookup yields CDR1 SGHVS and CDR2 FQNEAQ. This CDR3 comprises 14 residues. The CDR3 region is CASSLGSGGETQYF. The CDR3 nucleotides are TGTGCCAGCAGCTTAGGGTCGGGAGGGGAGACCCAGTACTTC.